This record looks at one TCR beta chain sequence and its context. Seattle participants joined during active infection and were tracked over time. Original processing notes: Counts of nucleated cells, estimated from reference gene primer amplification, were obtained. TCRdb's copy holds only in-frame clones and misses some; the assay was immunoSEQ multiplex PCR. The DNA gave D and trimming, while V, J and clone size come from that table. The top ten hold 7% to 8% of the sample, which has around 370,000 clones, around nine tenths seen once. The entry originates in a study of blood T cell repertoires in COVID-19. This TCR was sampled from a woman between 65 and 79 years old with COVID-19, enrolled during active disease. Specimen: peripheral blood.

The CDR3 nucleotides are TGTGCCAGCAGCTTGGTGGCTCTCGATACGCAGTATTTT. Its translation: CASSLVALDTQYF. The rearrangement joins TRBV5-8 to TRBJ2-3; D not resolved. The CDR3 is 13 amino acids. The V end lost 0 bases, the J end lost 6 bases, and 8 bases lay between the germline ends. Germline CDR1 and CDR2: SGHTS and YDEGEE.